The 20 T cell receptor beta chains reported below all come from one sample, sequenced in a study of T cell repertoires in cytomegalovirus infection. TCRdb recomputed calls from the reads with MiXCR, one row per CDR3 protein. The table shows under 200,000 distinct CDR3 sequences, with roughly 20% occurring only once. No antigen has been identified for these receptors. The input for sequencing was CD8+ T cells from cultured PBMCs, taken from culture after CMV antigen stimulation. These receptors were taken from a human donor in good health (CMV status not recorded). Some clones in this sample may be carry-over from other donors' samples.

The CDR3 region is CASSLGVMGGLYEQYF. DNA of the CDR3: TGTGCCAGCAGCTTAGGTGTCATGGGGGGCCTCTACGAGCAGTACTTC. The rearrangement links TRBV7-6 to TRBJ2-7, with D perhaps TRBD1 or TRBD2 (6 bases each). The CDR3 runs to 16 residues. Trimming pared 1 base from V and 3 bases from J, leaving 16 bases between. Germline V gene lookup returns CDR1 SGHVS and CDR2 FNYEAQ.

This clonotype has only a few counts. CDR3 protein: CASSLSGAKNIQYF. CDR3 sequence (DNA): TGTGCCAGCAGTTTGAGCGGGGCCAAAAACATTCAGTACTTC. J is TRBJ2-4 and V is TRBV27; tentatively, D is TRBD2 (6 bases). Trimming shortened V by 3 bases and J by 1 base, and 7 bases separated the two germline ends. CDR1 is MNHEY, CDR2 SMNVEV, per germline (reference sequence). This CDR3 is 14 amino acids long.

This clonotype was counted only a few times. The CDR3 reads CASSFGQSYEQYF. CDR3 bases: TGTGCCAGCAGCTTCGGACAGAGCTACGAGCAGTACTTC. The chain links TRBV7-8 to TRBJ2-7, with D perhaps TRBD1 (6 bases). V was cut by 3 bases and J by 3 bases, with 9 bases left in between. This CDR3 contains 13 residues. Germline V gene data show CDR1 as SGHVS and CDR2 as FQNEAQ.

This clonotype has just a few counts. V is TRBV6-6 and J is TRBJ1-2, with 7 bases identical to TRBD1. V trimming: 11 bases; J trimming: 4 bases; junction bases outside the gene matches: 16. CDR1 is MNHNY and CDR2 is SVGAGI in the germline V gene (reference sequence). The CDR3 runs to 15 residues. In nucleotides, the CDR3 is TGTGCCGGGAGGGACAGTAATAAATGGGGCTATGGCTACACCTTC. Encoded protein: CAGRDSNKWGYGYTF.

In its sample, this clonotype was seen a few times. This chain uses TRBV4-1 with TRBJ2-3; D is unclear. The CDR3 covers 16 residues. Germline V gene data show CDR1 as MGHRA and CDR2 as YSYEKL. V shed 3 bases and J shed 2 bases, with 15 bases lying between them. The CDR3 DNA is TGCGCCAGCAGCCAGGAACTCCCGCGAACCACAGATACGCAGTATTTT. It encodes CASSQELPRTTDTQYF.

The CDR3 protein is CASSYLTDRVPERSFTGELFF. The CDR3 region has the DNA TGTGCCAGCAGTTACTTAACCGACAGGGTACCCGAGCGTTCGTTCACCGGGGAGCTGTTTTTT. The chain combines TRBV6-2 or TRBV6-3 with TRBJ2-2; TRBD1 aligns across 7 bases. V lost 1 base and J lost 4; bases outside the gene matches: 21. Germline CDR1 and CDR2: MNHEY and SVGEGT. The CDR3 is made up of 21 amino acids.

This clonotype was picked up many times. The chain employs TRBV7-9 and TRBJ2-7; TRBD1 aligns across 8 bases. Germline V gene sequence: CDR1 SEHNR, CDR2 FQNEAQ (reference sequence). The length of the CDR3 is 15 residues. The ends lost 5 bases at V and 1 base at J; junction bases unmatched: 7. The CDR3 spells CASSPGQGVSYEQYF. CDR3 in DNA: TGTGCCAGCAGCCCCGGACAGGGTGTATCCTACGAGCAGTACTTC.

This clonotype was seen a handful of times. The J gene is TRBJ1-2, the V gene TRBV7-9, with 11 bases fitting TRBD1. Germline CDR1 reads SEHNR; CDR2 reads FQNEAQ (reference sequence). CDR3 length: 14 residues. V shed 5 bases, J shed 8 bases, and the junction held 7 bases outside the gene matches. CDR3 DNA sequence: TGTGCCAGCAGCGCCGAGGACAGGGGGCAAGGCTACACCTTC. As protein: CASSAEDRGQGYTF.

This clonotype occurred a few times. The gene calls are TRBV4-1 and TRBJ2-7; D is perhaps TRBD2 (7 bases). Per germline, CDR1 MGHRA and CDR2 YSYEKL. The CDR3 totals 16 residues. Trimming pared 0 bases from V and 4 bases from J, leaving 16 bases between. CDR3 bases: TGCGCCAGCAGCCAAGAATACGGGGGGCGAGGTTACGAGCAGTACTTC. It translates to CASSQEYGGRGYEQYF.

This clonotype was found a few times. The chain has TRBV7-9 and TRBJ2-1; D may match TRBD1 or TRBD2 (5 bases each). V dropped 5 bases and J dropped 5 bases, with 13 bases sitting between them. CDR3 length: 14 amino acids. Germline-derived CDR1 and CDR2 are SEHNR and FQNEAQ (reference sequence). CDR3 region: CASSLEGFDNEQFF. CDR3 in DNA: TGTGCCAGCAGCCTAGAGGGGTTTGACAATGAGCAGTTCTTC. Full variable domain (missing parts from reference TRBV7-9 and TRBJ2-1): DTGVSQNPRHKITKRGQNVTFRCDPISEHNRLYWYRQTLGQGPEFLTYFQNEAQLEKSRLLSDRFSAERPKGSFSTLEIQRTEQGDSAMYLCASSLEGFDNEQFFGPGTRLTVL.

Ten or more counts support this clonotype. The gene calls are TRBV6-5 and TRBJ1-2; possible D gene TRBD1, 6 bases. CDR3 size: 12 residues. Trimming took off 6 bases at V and 6 bases at J, with 11 bases between the two ends. The germline CDR1 and CDR2 sequences are MNHEY and SVGAGI. This CDR3 is CASRVGAHGYTF. CDR3 nucleotide sequence: TGTGCCAGCAGGGTGGGGGCACATGGCTACACCTTC.

The chain has TRBV7-8 and TRBJ1-1; maybe TRBD1 (6 bases). Trimming stripped 5 bases from V and 1 base from J, with 17 bases between. The germline V gene encodes CDR1 SGHVS and CDR2 FQNEAQ. The CDR3 has 16 residues. The CDR3 sequence: CASSSTGGGRNTEAFF. The CDR3 DNA reads as TGTGCCAGCAGCAGTACGGGGGGCGGTAGGAACACTGAAGCTTTCTTT.

The V call is TRBV7-9, the J call TRBJ2-1; D is unresolved. The CDR3 has 15 residues. Looked up from germline, CDR1 is SEHNR and CDR2 is FQNEAQ (reference sequence). V shed 5 bases and J shed 3 bases, with 14 bases lying between them. DNA for the CDR3: TGTGCCAGCAGCCATAGGGAAAGTATCTACAATGAGCAGTTCTTC. Its translation is CASSHRESIYNEQFF.

The chain combines TRBV2 with TRBJ2-7; TRBD1 matches 7 bases. Unmatched junction bases numbered 3, after V lost 10 bases and J lost 0 bases. CDR3 length: 12 amino acids. The germline V gene has CDR1 SNHLY and CDR2 FYNNEI. This CDR3 is CANRDSSYEQYF. DNA of the CDR3: TGTGCCAACCGGGACAGCTCCTACGAGCAGTACTTC.

The table lists this clonotype with a few counts. The rearrangement joins TRBV20-1 to TRBJ2-5, with D maybe TRBD2 (6 bases). Germline V lookup: CDR1 DFQATT, CDR2 SNEGSKA (reference sequence). The CDR3 has 18 amino acids. Trimming stripped 1 base from V and 3 bases from J, with 24 bases between. The CDR3 reads CSARGHGTLTYLKETQYF. CDR3 sequence (DNA): TGCAGTGCTAGAGGTCACGGGACTTTGACGTATCTCAAAGAGACCCAGTACTTC.

This clonotype turned up a few times. The genes are TRBV7-8 and TRBJ1-1; 8 bases match TRBD1. This CDR3 is 18 amino acids long. V dropped 5 bases and J dropped 2; count of bases not matched to a gene: 16. Per germline, CDR1 SGHVS and CDR2 FQNEAQ. In DNA, the CDR3 is TGTGCCAGCAGCCCGCCGGGGGGATGGACAGGGACCAACACTGAAGCTTTCTTT. Residues: CASSPPGGWTGTNTEAFF.

A few counts support this clonotype. V gene TRBV7-2 combines with J gene TRBJ2-1, with D hard to call. Germline CDR1 SGHTA, CDR2 FQGNSA. The germline V and J ends were trimmed by 4 bases and 3 bases, with 13 bases remaining between them. The CDR3 is made up of 15 amino acids. The CDR3 DNA is TGTGCCAGCAGCTCCCTGGCGAGACTCTACAATGAGCAGTTCTTC. It specifies CASSSLARLYNEQFF.

This rearrangement joins TRBV6-5 to TRBJ2-1; D is unclear. The V end was cut by 2 bases, the J end by 5 bases, with 7 bases between. Germline assignment: CDR1 MNHEY and CDR2 SVGAGI. CDR3 length: 13 residues. The CDR3 here is CASSYIEDNEQFF. CDR3 DNA: TGTGCCAGCAGTTACATCGAGGACAATGAGCAGTTCTTC.

This clonotype was found a few times. The chain combines TRBV6-2 or TRBV6-3 with TRBJ2-1; 11 bases are a match to TRBD2. Germline CDR1 and CDR2: MNHEY and SVGEGT. The CDR3 extends over 17 amino acids. Trimming took 4 bases from V and 3 from J; bases not matched to a gene: 8. The CDR3 nucleotides are TGTGCCAGCAGTTCAGTGCTAGCGGGGGGCCGCTACAATGAGCAGTTCTTC. Protein sequence: CASSSVLAGGRYNEQFF.

This clonotype was seen only a few times. The chain joins TRBV4-3 to TRBJ2-1, with unresolved D. V was cut by 0 bases and J by 1 base, with 7 bases left in between. The CDR3 runs 15 residues. From germline, CDR1 is LGHNA and CDR2 YSLEER. The CDR3 DNA reads as TGCGCCAGCAGCCAAGATCAGCTTTCCTACAATGAGCAGTTCTTC. Protein: CASSQDQLSYNEQFF.